The entry below describes one TCR beta chain. In the original analysis: Reference gene primers were amplified, and this amplification served to estimate nucleated cell counts. The assay was immunoSEQ multiplex PCR, and TCRdb's table has in-frame clones only and misses some. V and J calls and clone size are given by that table; D and trimming were obtained from the DNA. The repertoire holds a few hundred thousand clones, with roughly 80% as singletons. The data were taken from a study of blood T cell repertoires in COVID-19. The CDR3 contains 17 residues. Germline V gene sequence: CDR1 LGHDT, CDR2 YNNKEL (reference sequence). Losses at the gene ends were 1 base for V and 4 bases for J; bases not matched to a gene: 7.

This TCR was recovered from a human donor in a cohort sampled during active COVID-19. Material for sequencing was peripheral blood. The chain employs TRBV3-1 (or the pseudogene TRBV3-2) and TRBJ1-4; 9 nucleotides line up with TRBD1. For the CDR3, the DNA is TGTGCCAGCAGCCAAGGGGACAGGGATTGGGGTAATGAAAAACTGTTTTTT. This gives the protein CASSQGDRDWGNEKLFF.